What follows is one T cell receptor (beta chain) and its context. This may be a read error: a much more frequent sequence differs by one nucleotide. The data originate from a study of tumor and adjacent non-tumor tissue in lung cancer. Study at large: Patients comprised roughly 12 adenocarcinoma, a couple of squamous cell carcinoma and 1 small cell lung cancer.

A modified ARM-PCR protocol with three rounds of nested PCR amplified TCRbeta. Via MiXCR, TCRdb re-called the multiplex PCR reads, giving one row per CDR3 protein. The sample has more than 85,000 distinct CDR3 sequences, around 80% seen once. RNA was extracted from bulk tissue without any cell sorting. This clonotype was sampled from a woman aged 60-75 years with non-small cell lung cancer. The source material was lung tumor tissue.

The CDR3 here is CTSSQVTGYGEKLFF. CDR3 coding DNA: TGTACCAGCAGTCAAGTTACAGGGTACGGTGAAAAACTGTTTTTT. The V gene is TRBV11-2, the J gene TRBJ1-4; perhaps TRBD1 as D (6 bases). Germline V gene data show CDR1 as SGHAT and CDR2 as FQNNGV. The CDR3 runs 15 residues. Combining the CDR3 with reference TRBV11-2 and TRBJ1-4 gives the whole variable domain EAGVAQSPRYKIIEKRQSVAFWCNPISGHATLYWYQQILGQGPKLLIQFQNNGVVDDSQLPKDRFSAERLKGVDSTLKIQPAKLEDSAVYLCTSSQVTGYGEKLFFGSGTQLSVL.